Below are 5 T cell receptor beta chains sequenced from a single sample in a study of monozygotic twins with inflammatory bowel disease. After re-calling the 5' RACE reads, TCRdb lists one entry per CDR3 protein, DNA absent. Its listing shows approximately 390,000 distinct CDR3 sequences. The specimen was blood. The receptor set was obtained from a human donor with ulcerative colitis or Crohn's disease, or a healthy co-twin of an affected twin (not recorded which).

The rearrangement uses TRBV2 and TRBJ2-6; TCRdb indicates TRBD1, and absent DNA this call remains unverified. Germline V gives CDR1 SNHLY, CDR2 FYNNEI. The CDR3 extends over 17 amino acids. CDR3 amino acids: CASRKTKGTGWANVLTF.

The V gene is TRBV6-1, the J gene TRBJ1-6. Germline CDR1 MNHNS, CDR2 SASEGT. This CDR3 is 14 amino acids long. CDR3 amino acids: CASSSLRGESPLHF.

The rearrangement links TRBV28 to TRBJ1-2; with no DNA, the TCRdb D assignment of TRBD1 cannot be verified. The CDR3 has 16 amino acids. Germline V gives CDR1 MDHEN, CDR2 SYDVKM. The CDR3 region is CASSSGEAGGGYGYTF.

The gene calls are TRBV20-1 and TRBJ2-2; TCRdb's D call, TRBD2, is unchecked because there is no DNA. Germline V gene sequence: CDR1 DFQATT, CDR2 SNEGSKA (reference sequence). This CDR3 is built from 18 residues. CDR3 residues: CSAQEVRKRELDTGELFF.

V usage is TRBV9 and J usage is TRBJ2-3; TCRdb's D call of TRBD2 is untestable without DNA. CDR3 size: 15 residues. Germline V gene data show CDR1 as SGDLS and CDR2 as YYNGEE. The CDR3 here is CASSPGTSDTDTQYF. The complete variable domain, with remaining parts taken from reference TRBV9 and TRBJ2-3, reads DSGVTQTPKHLITATGQRVTLRCSPRSGDLSVYWYQQSLDQGLQFLIQYYNGEERAKGNILERFSAQQFPDLHSELNLSSLELGDSALYFCASSPGTSDTDTQYFGPGTRLTVL.